One sample yielded the 18 T cell receptor beta chains listed below, sequenced in a study of STAT5B mutations in CD4+ large granular lymphocyte leukemia. TCRdb keeps only in-frame clones here, not all; method: immunoSEQ multiplex PCR. The table records about 40,000 clones, roughly four fifths of them present only once. The sequenced sample consisted of CD4+ T cells from blood buffy coats. The receptor set was obtained from a human donor in good health.

The rearrangement links TRBV28 to TRBJ1-5, with D possibly being TRBD1 (6 bases). Trimming removed 8 bases at V and 6 bases at J, with 17 bases between. The CDR3 length is 14 residues. The germline CDR1 and CDR2 sequences are MDHEN and SYDVKM. The CDR3 DNA is TGTGCCAGCCGTGCCGGGGGGCAATTTCAGCCCCAGCATTTT. Its protein is CASRAGGQFQPQHF.

The chain uses TRBV7-2 and TRBJ2-2, with 7 bases lining up with TRBD1. The germline V gene encodes CDR1 SGHTA and CDR2 FQGNSA. Trimming took 8 bases from V and 4 from J; bases not matched to a gene: 10. This CDR3 spans 15 amino acids. The CDR3 is CASRFRQGATGELFF. In DNA, the CDR3 is TGTGCCAGCCGATTCAGACAGGGAGCCACCGGGGAGCTGTTTTTT.

V gene TRBV7-8 combines with J gene TRBJ2-1; TRBD1 agrees at 7 bases. This CDR3 region has 15 residues. Trimming cost V 4 bases and J 3 bases; bases outside gene matches: 6. Germline V gene data show CDR1 as SGHVS and CDR2 as FQNEAQ. CDR3 sequence reads: CASSWRQGDYNEQFF. In DNA, the CDR3 is TGTGCCAGCAGCTGGAGACAGGGTGACTACAATGAGCAGTTCTTC.

The J gene is TRBJ2-1, the V gene TRBV5-1; D perhaps matches TRBD2 (5 bases). CDR1 is SGHRS and CDR2 is YFSETQ in the germline V gene. The CDR3 has 14 amino acids. V shed 0 bases and J shed 2 bases, with 6 bases lying between them. CDR3 in DNA: TGCGCCAGCAGCTTGGGGACTGCCTACAATGAGCAGTTCTTC. It translates to CASSLGTAYNEQFF.

The V gene is TRBV28, the J gene TRBJ2-7; 10 bases map to TRBD2. From germline, CDR1 is MDHEN and CDR2 SYDVKM. The junction had 15 bases not matched to a gene; V was cut back by 4 bases and J by 6 bases. The CDR3 totals 17 residues. DNA for the CDR3: TGTGCCAGCAGTTCCCTGGTAGCGGGGGGTGTTTTTGGCGAGCAGTACTTC. This gives the protein CASSSLVAGGVFGEQYF. Supplemented by reference TRBV28 and TRBJ2-7, the full variable domain reads DVKVTQSSRYLVKRTGEKVFLECVQDMDHENMFWYRQDPGLGLRLIYFSYDVKMKEKGDIPEGYSVSREKKERFSLILESASTNQTSMYLCASSSLVAGGVFGEQYFGPGTRLTVT.

The gene calls are TRBV10-3 and TRBJ2-1; the D is unclear. V was clipped by 0 bases and J by 9 bases, with 9 bases between them. CDR1 is ENHRY and CDR2 is SYGVKD in the germline V gene. The CDR3 has 13 amino acids. This CDR3 is CAISESTPPEQFF. CDR3 coding DNA: TGTGCCATCAGTGAGTCGACCCCTCCTGAGCAGTTCTTC.

The gene calls are TRBV21-1 and TRBJ2-1; the table calls TRBD2, which could not be checked here. TRBV21-1 is an annotated pseudogene. The CDR3 is made up of 16 amino acids. CDR3 amino acids: CASTSKLADSYNEQFF. The CDR3 region has the DNA TGTGCCAGCACCTCGAAACTAGCGGATTCCTACAATGAGCAGTTCTTC.

This clone was seen more than once but under ten times. The genes are TRBV18 and TRBJ1-2; D gene unclear. The CDR3 loop spans 13 amino acids. Germline V lookup: CDR1 KGHSH, CDR2 LQKENI. The V and J ends lost 3 bases and 6 bases respectively, with 11 bases between them. In DNA, the CDR3 is TGTGCCAGCTCACCCACCTCGATCGATGGCTACACCTTC. Amino acids: CASSPTSIDGYTF.

The count of this clone is one. This sequence joins TRBV10-3 and TRBJ1-2, with 7 nucleotides matching TRBD1. Per germline, CDR1 ENHRY and CDR2 SYGVKD. The CDR3 runs 11 residues. J gave up 6 bases and V 6 bases, and 1 base lay outside the gene matches. The CDR3 spells CAISTGDGYTF. CDR3 bases: TGTGCCATCAGCACAGGGGATGGCTACACCTTC.

The chain is built from TRBV7-6 and TRBJ2-7; D call uncertain. CDR1 and CDR2 (germline): SGHVS, FNYEAQ. This CDR3 region has 15 residues. V was clipped by 4 bases and J by 0 bases, with 13 bases between them. CDR3: CASSYDFTSSYEQYF. The CDR3 DNA sequence: TGTGCCAGCAGCTATGACTTCACGAGCTCCTACGAGCAGTACTTC.

This rearrangement joins TRBV5-4 to TRBJ2-1; TRBD1 agrees at 12 bases. V lost 4 bases to trimming and J lost 6 bases; unmatched junction nucleotides: 5. Germline V gene lookup returns CDR1 SGHNT and CDR2 YYREEE (reference sequence). This CDR3 region has 15 residues. CDR3 bases: TGTGCCAGCAGCCTGGGGACAGGGGGCTTCAATGAGCAGTTCTTC. Translation gives CASSLGTGGFNEQFF.

The chain combines TRBV6-1 with TRBJ2-4; D is ambiguous. CDR1 MNHNS and CDR2 SASEGT come from the germline V gene. The CDR3 extends over 15 amino acids. Trimming took 2 bases from V and 0 from J, leaving 8 bases between them. CDR3 sequence: CASSELSLAKNIQYF. CDR3 DNA: TGTGCCAGCAGTGAACTCAGTCTAGCCAAAAACATTCAGTACTTC.

Only one count was recorded for this clone. This rearrangement joins TRBV6-1 to TRBJ1-4; tentative D call: TRBD1 (5 bases). Germline CDR1 reads MNHNS; CDR2 reads SASEGT. Trimming took off 6 bases at V and 8 bases at J, with 16 bases between the two ends. This CDR3 is built from 14 residues. In DNA form, the CDR3 reads TGTGCCAGCAGCTCCGTGGGCGAGGGGGAAAAACTGTTTTTT. It encodes CASSSVGEGEKLFF.

The chain carries TRBV14 and TRBJ2-3, with D perhaps matching TRBD1 (6 bases). Germline values: CDR1 SGHDN, CDR2 FVKESK. The CDR3 totals 15 residues. V was shortened by 2 bases and J by 6 bases, with 15 bases between the two germline ends. The CDR3 sequence: CASSQSLTGYDTQYF. CDR3 nucleotide sequence: TGTGCCAGCAGCCAAAGCCTCACAGGGTACGATACGCAGTATTTT.

The count of this clone is one. The gene calls are TRBV19 and TRBJ1-2, with TRBD1 matching over 11 bases. The CDR3 runs 14 residues. V trimming: 4 bases; J trimming: 8 bases; junction bases outside the gene matches: 6. Germline V gives CDR1 LNHDA, CDR2 SQIVND (reference sequence). The CDR3 sequence: CASSTGQGARGYTF. The DNA for the CDR3 is TGTGCCAGTAGTACCGGACAGGGGGCGAGGGGCTACACCTTC.

The chain couples TRBV6-1 to TRBJ2-7; perhaps TRBD1 as D (5 bases). Germline V lookup: CDR1 MNHNS, CDR2 SASEGT. The CDR3 is 14 amino acids. V lost 8 bases and J lost 3, with 17 bases in between. This CDR3 is CASVGHPVDYEQYF. In nucleotides, the CDR3 is TGTGCCAGCGTCGGACACCCCGTCGACTACGAGCAGTACTTC.

V usage is TRBV7-9 and J usage is TRBJ2-5; 7 bases are shared with TRBD2. Looked up from germline, CDR1 is SEHNR and CDR2 is FQNEAQ (reference sequence). V was pared by 5 bases and J by 4 bases, with 4 bases of the junction left unmatched. The length of the CDR3 is 13 residues. The CDR3 loop is CASSPGGGETQYF. The CDR3 DNA is TGTGCCAGCAGCCCTGGGGGGGGAGAGACCCAGTACTTC.

The chain joins TRBV10-3 to TRBJ2-3; D might be TRBD2 (5 bases). The CDR3 is 15 amino acids. Trimming cost V 6 bases and J 6 bases, with 19 bases left between them. Germline values: CDR1 ENHRY, CDR2 SYGVKD. The CDR3 DNA sequence: TGTGCCATCAGAGGTCGATCTGGGGAGCGGGATACGCAGTATTTT. Its translation is CAIRGRSGERDTQYF.